A single sample gave rise to the 26 T cell receptor beta chains below, sequenced in a study of T cells in narcolepsy (dated by TCRdb to 2017 to 2018). Preparation of the library involved the immunoSEQ multiplex PCR assay. This immuneACCESS table, as held by TCRdb, lists in-frame sequences with V and J called but not all clones. Of the missing ones, under half trace to an unresolved V gene in checked studies; the others have no known cause. This sample lists around 31,000 clones; about three quarters were detected once. The top ten constitute 0.95% to 1.5% of the sample. The sequenced material came from CD45RA- memory CD4+ T cells from PBMCs. The cell subset or site label corresponds to: memory T cells sorted ex vivo from peripheral blood. The receptor set was obtained from a human donor with narcolepsy.

The rearrangement uses TRBV5-1 and TRBJ2-1; TRBD1 agrees at 11 bases. CDR3 length: 19 residues. J gave up 3 bases and V 6 bases, and 17 bases lay outside the gene matches. Germline CDR1 and CDR2: SGHRS and YFSETQ. The CDR3 DNA follows: TGCGCCAGCACCTTCCTGGGGACAGGGGGTTCACTAATCTACAATGAGCAGTTCTTC. The encoded protein is CASTFLGTGGSLIYNEQFF.

The chain joins TRBV5-4 to TRBJ2-7; 9 nucleotides align to TRBD2. CDR1 SGHNT and CDR2 YYREEE come from the germline V gene (reference sequence). The CDR3 is 14 residues long. The J segment lost 2 bases and the V segment lost 2 bases, leaving 2 bases of the junction unmatched. The CDR3 sequence: CASSLAGGPYEQYF. CDR3 coding DNA: TGTGCCAGCAGCTTAGCGGGAGGCCCCTACGAGCAGTACTTC.

This clone was seen once. The chain is built from TRBV29-1 and TRBJ1-4, with D possibly matching TRBD1 (5 bases). Trimming removed 0 bases at V and 7 bases at J, with 12 bases between. Per the germline V gene, CDR1 is SQVTM and CDR2 is ANQGSEA. The length of the CDR3 is 14 residues. CDR3 sequence: CSVEDVGRGEKLFF. CDR3 nucleotides: TGCAGCGTTGAAGATGTGGGGCGGGGTGAAAAACTGTTTTTT.

The chain has TRBV9 and TRBJ1-2; no firm D call. This CDR3 contains 13 residues. V was pared by 0 bases and J by 8 bases, with 11 bases between. In germline, CDR1 is SGDLS, CDR2 YYNGEE. The CDR3 protein is CASSVGRALGYTF. The CDR3 nucleotides read TGTGCCAGCAGCGTAGGGAGAGCATTAGGCTACACCTTC.

The rearrangement joins TRBV29-1 to TRBJ1-1; D remains ambiguous. Trimming took off 5 bases at V and 4 bases at J, with 11 bases between the two ends. This CDR3 has 12 amino acids. In germline, CDR1 is SQVTM, CDR2 ANQGSEA. The CDR3 spells CSVNTGTTEAFF. In DNA form, the CDR3 reads TGCAGCGTTAATACGGGTACCACTGAAGCTTTCTTT.

The DNA for the CDR3 is TGTGCCAGCAGCCCAGTGGGGACAGGGGGCTACGAGCAGTACTTC. This gives the protein CASSPVGTGGYEQYF. The chain carries TRBV7-2 and TRBJ2-7; 11 nucleotides align to TRBD1. After removal of 5 bases from V and 3 bases from J, the junction contained 6 bases not matched to a gene. This CDR3 is built from 15 residues. The germline CDR1 and CDR2 sequences are SGHTA and FQGNSA.

This clone was counted only a few times. The chain couples TRBV2 to TRBJ1-3; a weak D match, TRBD1 (5 bases). CDR1 is SNHLY and CDR2 is FYNNEI in the germline V gene. This CDR3 spans 16 amino acids. Trimming removed 3 bases at V and 0 bases at J, with 12 bases between. For the CDR3, the DNA is TGTGCCAGCAGTGAGGGACCAGGTCCCTCTGGAAACACCATATATTTT. This sequence encodes CASSEGPGPSGNTIYF.

Points on this clone: A read error may account for a junction end that differs from germline. The V gene is TRBV19, the J gene TRBJ2-1; D perhaps matches TRBD1 (5 bases). This CDR3 has 15 residues. Germline V gene data show CDR1 as LNHDA and CDR2 as SQIVND (reference sequence). CDR3 in DNA: TGTGCCAGTAGTGTAGACAGAGTCCCAAACAATGAGCAGTTCTTC. It codes for CASSVDRVPNNEQFF.

The rearrangement links TRBV7-6 to TRBJ2-1; 14 bases are a match to TRBD2. Unmatched junction bases numbered 14, after V lost 6 bases and J lost 10 bases. This CDR3 is 17 amino acids long. The germline V gene encodes CDR1 SGHVS and CDR2 FNYEAQ. The CDR3 nucleotides read TGTGCCAGCAGTTCGCTAGCCGGGACTAGCGGGAGCGGGGAGCAGTTCTTC. It encodes CASSSLAGTSGSGEQFF.

The chain is built from TRBV2 and TRBJ1-5; D perhaps matches TRBD1 (5 bases). The germline CDR1 and CDR2 sequences are SNHLY and FYNNEI. The V end was cut by 7 bases, the J end by 3 bases, with 16 bases between. This CDR3 comprises 15 residues. The CDR3 protein is CASTLGALPNQPQHF. DNA of the CDR3: TGTGCCAGCACGCTCGGGGCCCTGCCCAATCAGCCCCAGCATTTT.

This clone appeared a single time. This sequence joins TRBV9 and TRBJ1-2; 7 bases map to TRBD1. Per the germline V gene, CDR1 is SGDLS and CDR2 is YYNGEE. Trimming cost V 4 bases and J 4 bases; bases outside gene matches: 10. This CDR3 has 15 amino acids. CDR3 DNA: TGTGCCAGCAGCTTGCGGGACAGCGAGGGCTATGGCTACACCTTC. This translates into CASSLRDSEGYGYTF.

The chain recombines TRBV6-5 with TRBJ1-5, with D hard to call. CDR1 is MNHEY, CDR2 SVGAGI, per germline. The V end was cut by 2 bases, the J end by 5 bases, with 10 bases between. CDR3 length equals 14 residues. The CDR3 DNA reads as TGTGCCAGCAGTTACGACGGTCAGGATCAGCCCCAGCATTTT. Translated, it gives CASSYDGQDQPQHF.

The chain employs TRBV6-5 and TRBJ1-1; TRBD1 matches 9 bases. The length of the CDR3 is 14 residues. Germline CDR1 MNHEY, CDR2 SVGAGI. After removal of 10 bases from V and 2 bases from J, the junction contained 8 bases not matched to a gene. This chain's CDR3 is CATIKTGGNTEAFF. For the CDR3, the DNA is TGTGCCACGATAAAGACAGGGGGAAACACTGAAGCTTTCTTT.

The CDR3 nucleotides read TGTGCCAGGAACAGGGTACTGGGTGTGGACACTGAAGCTTTCTTT. It encodes CARNRVLGVDTEAFF. J is TRBJ1-1 and V is TRBV5-7; a possible D gene is TRBD1 (6 bases). TRBV5-7 is labeled an ORF, and its function is uncertain. V lost 8 bases to trimming and J lost 3 bases, with 20 bases between them. There are 15 residues in the CDR3.

This clone was counted only a few times. The chain joins TRBV6-1 to TRBJ1-6; D possibly corresponds to TRBD1 (5 bases). The V gene's germline CDR1 is MNHNS and CDR2 SASEGT. V lost 8 bases and J lost 4, with 12 bases in between. The CDR3 covers 14 residues. DNA for the CDR3: TGTGCCAGCCTCCCAGGGACTTATAATTCACCCCTCCACTTT. Translation gives CASLPGTYNSPLHF.

The table lists this clone with a count of one. The V gene is TRBV19, the J gene TRBJ2-1; D unresolved. The germline V gene encodes CDR1 LNHDA and CDR2 SQIVND (reference sequence). V lost 10 bases and J 9 bases, leaving 16 bases between the germline ends. The CDR3 loop spans 12 amino acids. The CDR3, as DNA: TGTGCCACTAAACCCCCTTATGGTGAGCAGTTCTTC. This translates into CATKPPYGEQFF.

The table lists this clone with a few counts. V is TRBV5-5 and J is TRBJ2-7; D is unclear. CDR3 length: 11 residues. The V end lost 1 base, the J end lost 2 bases, and 1 base lay between the germline ends. Germline CDR1 is SGHKS and CDR2 is YYEKEE (reference sequence). The CDR3 DNA sequence: TGTGCCAGCAGCTTGACCTACGAGCAGTACTTC. This sequence encodes CASSLTYEQYF.

The CDR3 loop reads CASSPGTRGYGYTF. As DNA, the CDR3 is TGTGCCAGCAGCCCGGGGACAAGGGGCTATGGCTACACCTTC. The chain recombines TRBV6-5 with TRBJ1-2, with D perhaps matching TRBD1 (6 bases). Germline V gene lookup returns CDR1 MNHEY and CDR2 SVGAGI. Trimming took 6 bases from V and 4 from J, leaving 15 bases between them. CDR3 length: 14 residues.

The V gene is TRBV5-1, the J gene TRBJ1-6; D is uncertain. Trimming pared 0 bases from V and 11 bases from J, leaving 12 bases between. The CDR3 length is 14 residues. From germline, CDR1 is SGHRS and CDR2 YFSETQ. The CDR3 DNA reads TGCGCCAGCAGCTTGGAGCTGGTCCAGGCACCCCTCCACTTT. Protein product: CASSLELVQAPLHF.

V gene TRBV6-1 combines with J gene TRBJ1-5; D might be TRBD1 (5 bases). This CDR3 spans 15 amino acids. The germline CDR1 and CDR2 sequences are MNHNS and SASEGT. The germline V and J ends were trimmed by 6 bases and 2 bases, with 14 bases remaining between them. This chain's CDR3 is CASRLKEGGNQPQHF. The CDR3 DNA reads as TGTGCCAGCAGACTTAAGGAAGGGGGCAATCAGCCCCAGCATTTT.

In this sample, this clone turned up a few times. The DNA for the CDR3 is TGTGCCAGCACCCGACAGGGCCTCGGAGACGGCTACACCTTC. It translates to CASTRQGLGDGYTF. V usage is TRBV6-6 and J usage is TRBJ1-2, with 7 nucleotides matching TRBD1. This CDR3 is built from 14 residues. Trimming at V came to 7 bases and at J to 8 bases, leaving 13 bases not matched to a gene. Per germline, CDR1 MNHNY and CDR2 SVGAGI (reference sequence).

The CDR3, as DNA: TGTGCTAGTGGTTTGCGGATAGTAGGGACAGGGGGTTTGGGGACCTACGAGCAGTACTTC. This sequence encodes CASGLRIVGTGGLGTYEQYF. The V and J genes are TRBV12-5 and TRBJ2-7; 11 bases match TRBD1. With 2 bases clipped from V and 2 bases from J, the junction kept 17 bases outside the gene matches. The CDR3 is made up of 20 amino acids. Germline CDR1 and CDR2: LGHNT and FRNRAP.

The CDR3 here is CASSLVVIGQGKDGYTF. The DNA for the CDR3 is TGTGCCAGCAGCTTGGTTGTCATAGGACAGGGGAAGGATGGCTACACCTTC. The gene calls are TRBV5-6 and TRBJ1-2, with 9 bases identical to TRBD1. The ends lost 0 bases at V and 6 bases at J; junction bases unmatched: 12. The germline CDR1 and CDR2 sequences are SGHDT and YYEEEE. The CDR3 is 17 amino acids.

DNA for the CDR3: TGTGCCAGCAATACATTAGGGGGGGCGAGTGGCTACACCTTC. This sequence encodes CASNTLGGASGYTF. The rearrangement joins TRBV27 to TRBJ1-2; tentatively, D is TRBD1 (6 bases). The germline CDR1 and CDR2 sequences are MNHEY and SMNVEV (reference sequence). Trimming pared 7 bases from V and 7 bases from J, leaving 19 bases between. The CDR3 loop spans 14 amino acids.

V and J are TRBV6-6 and TRBJ1-4; D call uncertain. V lost 0 bases and J lost 8, with 4 bases in between. The germline CDR1 and CDR2 sequences are MNHNY and SVGAGI (reference sequence). The CDR3 covers 12 residues. CDR3 bases: TGTGCCAGCAGTTACTCAGGCGAAAAACTGTTTTTT. This encodes CASSYSGEKLFF.

The chain has TRBV5-1 and TRBJ2-1; 7 bases are a match to TRBD2. J gave up 8 bases and V 4 bases, and 9 bases lay outside the gene matches. The germline gives CDR1 SGHRS, CDR2 YFSETQ. The CDR3 totals 14 residues. CDR3: CASSRTSVGYEQFF. CDR3 coding DNA: TGCGCCAGCAGCCGTACTAGCGTTGGGTATGAGCAGTTCTTC.